This T cell receptor (beta chain) stems from a study of T cell repertoires in cytomegalovirus infection. Across the whole study: CMV epitopes in the study were HLA-C-restricted (recently identified) and HLA-B-restricted (well studied). Based on public TCR beta signatures, there were indications of CMV infection and of a matching HLA type.

The V end was cut by 7 bases, the J end by 10 bases, with 17 bases between. The CDR3 contains 13 residues. Germline values: CDR1 MNHEY, CDR2 SVGEGT. TCRdb ran MiXCR on the reads and lists one entry per CDR3 protein. The sample records fewer than 1,000,000 distinct CDR3 sequences, about 33% being singletons. The study's findings and limits: The study found HLA-C-restricted CMV-specific TCR beta clonotypes dominating the ex vivo response.

As to this clonotype: Its antigen is unidentified.

The sequences come from cultured CD8+ T cells from PBMCs, collected from culture after CMV antigen stimulation. The source of this sequence is a human donor in good health (CMV status not recorded). Some clones in this sample may be carry-over from other donors' samples. The chain has TRBV6-2 or TRBV6-3 and TRBJ2-1; D remains ambiguous. The CDR3, as DNA: TGTGCCAGCATACCAGAAGGCGGTCCAGAGCAGTTCTTC. Protein: CASIPEGGPEQFF.